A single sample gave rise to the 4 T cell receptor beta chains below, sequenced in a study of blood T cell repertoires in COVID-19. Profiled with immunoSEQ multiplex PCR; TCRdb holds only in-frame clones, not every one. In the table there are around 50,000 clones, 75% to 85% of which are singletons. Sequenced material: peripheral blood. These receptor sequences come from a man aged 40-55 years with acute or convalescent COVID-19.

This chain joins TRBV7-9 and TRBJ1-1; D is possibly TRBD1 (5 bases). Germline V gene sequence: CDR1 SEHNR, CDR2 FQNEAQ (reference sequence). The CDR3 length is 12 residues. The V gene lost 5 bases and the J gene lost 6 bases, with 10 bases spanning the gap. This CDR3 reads CASSPGGAEAFF. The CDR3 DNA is TGTGCCAGCAGCCCCGGGGGGGCTGAAGCTTTCTTT.

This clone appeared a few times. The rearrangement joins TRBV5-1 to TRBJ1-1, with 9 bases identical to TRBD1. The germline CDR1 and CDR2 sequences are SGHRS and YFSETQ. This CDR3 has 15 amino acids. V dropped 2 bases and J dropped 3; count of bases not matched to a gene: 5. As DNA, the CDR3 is TGCGCCAGCAGCTTACAGGGGGCTATTTACACTGAAGCTTTCTTT. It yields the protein CASSLQGAIYTEAFF. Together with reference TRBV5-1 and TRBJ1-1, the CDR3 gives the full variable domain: KAGVTQTPRYLIKTRGQQVTLSCSPISGHRSVSWYQQTPGQGLQFLFEYFSETQRNKGNFPGRFSGRQFSNSRSEMNVSTLELGDSALYLCASSLQGAIYTEAFFGQGTRLTVV.

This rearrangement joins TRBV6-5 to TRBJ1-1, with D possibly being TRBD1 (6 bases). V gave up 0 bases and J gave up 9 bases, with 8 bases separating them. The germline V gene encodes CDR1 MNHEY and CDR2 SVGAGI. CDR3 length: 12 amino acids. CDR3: CASSYSQGKAFF. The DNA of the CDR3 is TGTGCCAGCAGTTACTCACAGGGAAAAGCTTTCTTT.

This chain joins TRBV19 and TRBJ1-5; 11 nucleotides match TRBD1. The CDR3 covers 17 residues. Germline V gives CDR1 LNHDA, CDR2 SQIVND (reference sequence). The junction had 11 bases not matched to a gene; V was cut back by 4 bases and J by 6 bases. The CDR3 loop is CASSKKLGQGASQPQHF. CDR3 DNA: TGTGCCAGTAGTAAGAAGTTAGGACAGGGGGCCAGTCAGCCCCAGCATTTT.